This T cell receptor (beta chain) was obtained from a study of blood T cell repertoires in COVID-19. Background on the study: PBMCs, B-cell-depleted T cells, or T cells were the source of the cDNA or gDNA that made up the material.

The V and J ends lost 1 base and 7 bases respectively, with 8 bases between them. The V gene's germline CDR1 is SGHTA and CDR2 FQGNSA. CDR3 length: 14 residues. This clone was counted only a few times. The protocol was immunoSEQ multiplex PCR, while the TCRdb copy is restricted to in-frame clones and leaves out a portion. The profile covers about 180,000 clones, with about 90% appearing a single time and about 6.5% taken by the ten largest. Resolution of symptoms, clearance, or two negative PCRs was present in recovered Cohort 3 donors. The V gene is TRBV7-2, the J gene TRBJ1-6; D is unclear. The receptor comes from a woman aged 45-59 years who had recovered from COVID-19. Sequencing input: PBMCs or T cells enriched from blood (not recorded which). In DNA form, the CDR3 reads TGTGCCAGCAGCTTAGTACAGCTGAATTCACCCCTCCACTTT. It is translated as CASSLVQLNSPLHF.